Reported below is one TCR beta chain. Its specificity is unknown. This sample was included in a study of blood T cells in healthy people across ages. General study findings and limits: Greater diversity and more naive CD4+ cells were seen in long-lived donors than in aged donors.

Germline V gives CDR1 SGHRS, CDR2 YFSETQ. Trimming cost V 8 bases and J 13 bases, with 22 bases left between them. The CDR3 spans 13 residues. PCR was performed a second time for roughly 7 to 11 cycles using a sample-barcoded 5' primer and a J-beta primer mix. Each cDNA molecule was tagged by a template-switch adaptor with 12 random nucleotides. No fewer than 3 million CDR3-containing paired-end reads came from each sample. Via MiXCR, TCRdb re-called the 5' RACE reads, giving one row per CDR3 protein. The sample records nearly 1 million distinct CDR3 sequences, 51% being singletons. The amount of total RNA extracted per sample was at least 5.5 micrograms.

The chain links TRBV5-1 to TRBJ2-1; perhaps TRBD1 as D (6 bases). The sequence was obtained from a woman aged 60-70 years in good health. The sequencing sample was made of blood. CDR3 residues: CASQKGHTETQFF. The CDR3 DNA reads TGCGCCAGTCAAAAGGGACACACGGAGACCCAGTTCTTC.